A selection of T cell receptor beta chains follows, all from one sample in a study of cytomegalovirus exposure and HLA in healthy donors. Assay used: immunoSEQ multiplex PCR; TCRdb lists only in-frame clones, some missing. The profile shows over 60,000 clones, over 95% of them singletons. Sequenced: PBMCs. All receptors derive from a man younger than 30 in good health and CMV-seronegative. The CDR3 runs from the conserved cysteine through the conserved F or W. The D gene is left open where the match is weak. Size values are once, few and many counts, or a class for expanded clones, and some rows have none.

clone_size	v_call	j_call	d_call	cdr3_nt	cdr3_aa
.	TRBV7-9	TRBJ2-2	TRBD2	TGTGCCAGCAGCATCAGACTAGCGGGGGACACCGGGGAGCTGTTTTTT	CASSIRLAGDTGELFF
once	TRBV25-1	TRBJ1-1	.	TGTGCCAGCACCGAAAAGAACAAGAACACTGAAGCTTTCTTT	CASTEKNKNTEAFF
.	TRBV5-4	TRBJ2-1	TRBD1	TGTGCCAGCAGCCCGGACAGGGAATCCTACAATGAGCAGTTCTTC	CASSPDRESYNEQFF
.	TRBV7-9	TRBJ1-1	TRBD1	TGTGCCAGCGCAGAAGGGACAGGTTACACTGAAGCTTTCTTT	CASAEGTGYTEAFF
.	TRBV18	TRBJ1-2	TRBD1	TGTGCCAGCTCACCCGGCAGGGGGGCGGTGTATGGCTACACCTTC	CASSPGRGAVYGYTF
.	TRBV4-2	TRBJ1-3	TRBD1	TGTGCCAGCAGCCAGGGACAGCCAAGCTCTGGAAACACCATATATTTT	CASSQGQPSSGNTIYF
.	TRBV12-5	TRBJ2-3	TRBD2	TGTGCTAGTGGTTTGGGAGCGGGAAGAACAGATACGCAGTATTTT	CASGLGAGRTDTQYF
.	TRBV7-9	TRBJ2-1	.	TGTGCCAGCAGCTTAGCGAAGTCGGACAATGAGCAGTTCTTC	CASSLAKSDNEQFF
.	TRBV6-4	TRBJ1-1	TRBD1	TGTGCCAGCAGTGACTCGGGGACAGCATATGACACTGAAGCTTTCTTT	CASSDSGTAYDTEAFF
.	TRBV28	TRBJ2-7	.	TGTGCCAGCAGTTTATCGATAGGAGACCTCTCCTACGAGCAGTACTTC	CASSLSIGDLSYEQYF
.	TRBV11-3	TRBJ1-1	.	TGTGCCAGCAGCTTAGAGCTTGGAAGGGGCACTGAAGCTTTCTTT	CASSLELGRGTEAFF
.	TRBV2	TRBJ2-7	.	TGTGCCAGCAGTGAACCTCGACAGCCAGTCACCTACGAGCAGTACTTC	CASSEPRQPVTYEQYF
.	TRBV27	TRBJ2-7	TRBD1	TGTGCCAGCAGTGGGTCTGGACAGGGCTACGAGCAGTACTTC	CASSGSGQGYEQYF
.	TRBV13	TRBJ1-1	.	TGTGCCAGCAGCTTCGGGGGGGCTGGTGGTTCTGAAGCTTTCTTT	CASSFGGAGGSEAFF
once	TRBV10-3	TRBJ1-1	TRBD1	TGTGCCATCAGTGAGGGGAGGACAGGGACGAACACTGAAGCTTTCTTT	CAISEGRTGTNTEAFF
.	TRBV25-1	TRBJ1-1	TRBD1	TGTGCCAGCAGTGACTCAAGACAGGGGAACACTGAAGCTTTCTTT	CASSDSRQGNTEAFF
.	TRBV29-1	TRBJ2-2	.	TGCAGCGTTGAACAGGGGAGAGGTGACACCGGGGAGCTGTTTTTT	CSVEQGRGDTGELFF
.	TRBV6-1	TRBJ1-2	.	TGTGCCAGCAGCCAGGAAGGCAACTATGGCTACACCTTC	CASSQEGNYGYTF
.	TRBV6-5	TRBJ1-5	.	TGTGCCAGCGGGAGGGAGCCCCAGCATTTT	CASGREPQHF
once	TRBV19	TRBJ2-5	.	TGTGCCAGTAGCCAGGGGTACCAAGAGACCCAGTACTTC	CASSQGYQETQYF
once	TRBV7-3	TRBJ2-2	.	TGTGCCAGCAGCTTATTCGGGGGGCCCACCGGGGAGCTGTTTTTT	CASSLFGGPTGELFF
once	TRBV5-4	TRBJ1-2	.	TGTGCCAGCACCACGGGACAATTTGGAGGCTACACCTTC	CASTTGQFGGYTF
.	TRBV4-1	TRBJ1-2	.	TGCGCCAGCAGCCAAGAGGAGGCGAGGGCCTTCTATGGCTACACCTTC	CASSQEEARAFYGYTF
.	TRBV2	TRBJ1-2	.	TGTGCCAGCAGTCGGGACACAGCGGAGCATGGCTACACCTTC	CASSRDTAEHGYTF
.	TRBV28	TRBJ1-4	.	TGTGCCAGCAGTGGTGGGCAGGCGTATAATGAAAAACTGTTTTTT	CASSGGQAYNEKLFF
.	TRBV9	TRBJ1-3	.	TGTGCCAGCAGCGTAGGAGGGGGTGGAAACACCATATATTTT	CASSVGGGGNTIYF
few	TRBV2	TRBJ1-5	TRBD1	TGTGCCAGCGCCTCCGGGACAGGTAATCAGCCCCAGCATTTT	CASASGTGNQPQHF
.	TRBV6-5	TRBJ1-5	TRBD1	TGTGCCAGCAGTCAACAGGGGGTCCAGCCCCAGCATTTT	CASSQQGVQPQHF
.	TRBV7-8	TRBJ2-2	.	TGTGCCAGTAGCCCCCTAACCGCGAACACCGGGGAGCTGTTTTTT	CASSPLTANTGELFF
.	TRBV6-1	TRBJ1-5	TRBD1	TGTGCCAGCAGCATCCGACAGGGGGCCGAGCCCCAGCATTTT	CASSIRQGAEPQHF
.	TRBV29-1	TRBJ2-7	TRBD2	TGCAGCGTTCGACTAGCGGGATCCTACGAGCAGTACTTC	CSVRLAGSYEQYF
.	TRBV10-3	TRBJ2-1	TRBD1	TGTGCCATCAGCCGCGGGACAGGAGATTCCAATGAGCAGTTCTTC	CAISRGTGDSNEQFF
.	TRBV27	TRBJ2-3	.	TGTGCCAGCAGTTTCACGTTAACGGCGGGATATACGCAGTATTTT	CASSFTLTAGYTQYF
.	TRBV18	TRBJ2-7	.	TGTGCCAGCTCACTCGGTTTCCAGGAACCTTCCTACGAGCAGTACTTC	CASSLGFQEPSYEQYF
.	TRBV29-1	TRBJ2-5	TRBD1	TGCAGCGTGGATCCAGGGGGCCAAGAGACCCAGTACTTC	CSVDPGGQETQYF
.	TRBV6-6	TRBJ1-4	.	TGTGCCAGCAGTTACTCGGACAATAATGAAAAACTGTTTTTT	CASSYSDNNEKLFF
.	TRBV7-2	TRBJ2-1	TRBD2	TGTGCCAGCAGCCTGAGACTAGCGGGAGGGCGAAACAATGAGCAGTTCTTC	CASSLRLAGGRNNEQFF
.	TRBV6-5	TRBJ2-3	.	TGTGCCAGCAGTTACTCGAGGCTAGCATCAGATACGCAGTATTTT	CASSYSRLASDTQYF
once	TRBV6-6	TRBJ1-4	.	TGTGCCAGCAGTTACCCCGGAAGGACTGGAGAAAAACTGTTTTTT	CASSYPGRTGEKLFF
.	TRBV5-4	TRBJ2-7	TRBD2	TGTGCCAGCAGCCGGGGACTAACCTCCTACGAGCAGTACTTC	CASSRGLTSYEQYF
.	TRBV11-1	TRBJ2-3	.	TGTGCCAGCAGCCCCCAATCCATCACAGATACGCAGTATTTT	CASSPQSITDTQYF
.	TRBV27	TRBJ1-1	.	TGTGCCAGCAGTTTAAGAGGGAACACTGAAGCTTTCTTT	CASSLRGNTEAFF
.	TRBV23-1	TRBJ1-2	.	TGCGCCAGCAGTCAATCAAAAGGGGGGGTTGGCTACACCTTC	CASSQSKGGVGYTF
once	TRBV15	TRBJ1-1	.	TGTGCCACCAGCAGAGATCAGGGCGCGGGAACTGAAGCTTTCTTT	CATSRDQGAGTEAFF
.	TRBV29-1	TRBJ1-1	TRBD1	TGCAGCGTTGGGGGACAGGGGCACACTGAAGCTTTCTTT	CSVGGQGHTEAFF
.	TRBV19	TRBJ1-1	TRBD1	TGTGCCAGTAAAAAGTCGGAGGGGGCAGCTTTCTTT	CASKKSEGAAFF
.	TRBV5-8	TRBJ1-2	.	TGTGCCAGCAGCCCTTGGGTCCGGACATCCTACACCTTC	CASSPWVRTSYTF
once	TRBV11-2	TRBJ1-1	.	TGTGCCAGCAGCTGGTCAGGGAACACTGAAGCTTTCTTT	CASSWSGNTEAFF
.	TRBV7-9	TRBJ1-2	.	TGTGCCAGCAGCTTTAGCGGGATTTATGGCTACACCTTC	CASSFSGIYGYTF
.	TRBV10-3	TRBJ1-4	.	TGTGCCATCAGTGAAATGGGGGGATTGGCGGCTAATGAAAAACTGTTTTTT	CAISEMGGLAANEKLFF
.	TRBV19	TRBJ2-3	TRBD2	TGTGCCAGTAGTATAGGCGGGACTAGCAGAGATACGCAGTATTTT	CASSIGGTSRDTQYF
.	TRBV5-6	TRBJ2-1	.	TGTGCCAGCAGCCCTAGACAGAGCTCCTACAATGAGCAGTTCTTC	CASSPRQSSYNEQFF
.	TRBV6-6	TRBJ2-1	TRBD1	TGTGCCAGCACTCAATGGGACAGGGGGCGAGGGGAGCAGTTCTTC	CASTQWDRGRGEQFF
.	TRBV30	TRBJ2-7	.	TGTGCCTGGAGGCAAACAGGGACCTACGAGCAGTACTTC	CAWRQTGTYEQYF
once	TRBV6-9	TRBJ1-3	TRBD1	TGTGCCAGCATTTCAGGGGGCGCAGCTGGAAACACCATATATTTT	CASISGGAAGNTIYF
.	TRBV27	TRBJ1-1	TRBD1	TGTGCCAGCAGCTCCTCTTGGACAGGGACCACTGAAGCTTTCTTT	CASSSSWTGTTEAFF
.	TRBV4-1	TRBJ1-2	TRBD1	TGCGCCAGCTATACGGGGGACAGGGGGCACCCTAACTATGGCTACACCTTC	CASYTGDRGHPNYGYTF
once	TRBV15	TRBJ2-5	.	TGTGCCACCAGCAGCCATTATGGGGACATTCAAGAGACCCAGTACTTC	CATSSHYGDIQETQYF
.	TRBV27	TRBJ2-1	TRBD2	TGTGCCAGCAGTTTATACGGCGGGAGGGCCCACAAGTTCTTC	CASSLYGGRAHKFF